This entry features one T cell receptor (beta chain) sequence. Data came from immunoSEQ multiplex PCR; TCRdb stores just in-frame clones and leaves some out. The sample includes 240,000 or so clones, about 80% seen only once; the top ten take around 0.61%. The data were taken from a study of Tregs in tolerant kidney transplant recipients. The V and J ends lost 4 bases and 2 bases, in that order; junction bases with no gene match: 11. The CDR3 length is 17 residues. Germline V CDR1 and CDR2: MGHRA, YSYEKL. The sample taken for sequencing was CD4+ T cells from blood. The sequence came from a human donor in good health. This rearrangement joins TRBV4-1 to TRBJ2-3, with TRBD2 matching 8 bases. The CDR3 sequence: CASSPLGPGGDTDTQYF. CDR3 DNA: TGCGCCAGCAGCCCGCTTGGACCGGGGGGGGACACAGATACGCAGTATTTT.